A selection of T cell receptor beta chains follows, all from one sample in a study of shared clonotypes between healthy human individuals. The protocol was immunoSEQ multiplex PCR, while the TCRdb copy is restricted to in-frame clones and leaves out a portion. Of approximately 2,000,000 clones in the sample, roughly 92% were seen once. Sample: naive CD4+ T cells from PBMCs. All receptors derive from a man aged 18 to 29 in good health. Some clones in this sample may be carry-over from other donors' samples. Each CDR3 is given without its conserved first and last residue. The order of the fields is J gene, V gene, CDR3 protein.

TRBJ2-2 | TRBV2 | ASSGTSLPNTGELF
TRBJ1-3 | TRBV19 | ASNDRGTGNTIY
TRBJ1-1 | TRBV6-1 | ASRGQANTEAF
TRBJ2-1 | TRBV6-5 | ASSPGSSYNEQF
TRBJ2-4 | TRBV28 | ASSLGGAGNIQY
TRBJ2-3 | TRBV5-1 | ASSFEGRDTQY
TRBJ2-7 | TRBV28 | ASSLSQIESYEQY
TRBJ1-2 | TRBV7-2 | ASSPPAGHLYGYT
TRBJ2-7 | TRBV10-1 | ASSDAAGRYEQY
TRBJ1-5 | TRBV28 | ASSLVGQPQH